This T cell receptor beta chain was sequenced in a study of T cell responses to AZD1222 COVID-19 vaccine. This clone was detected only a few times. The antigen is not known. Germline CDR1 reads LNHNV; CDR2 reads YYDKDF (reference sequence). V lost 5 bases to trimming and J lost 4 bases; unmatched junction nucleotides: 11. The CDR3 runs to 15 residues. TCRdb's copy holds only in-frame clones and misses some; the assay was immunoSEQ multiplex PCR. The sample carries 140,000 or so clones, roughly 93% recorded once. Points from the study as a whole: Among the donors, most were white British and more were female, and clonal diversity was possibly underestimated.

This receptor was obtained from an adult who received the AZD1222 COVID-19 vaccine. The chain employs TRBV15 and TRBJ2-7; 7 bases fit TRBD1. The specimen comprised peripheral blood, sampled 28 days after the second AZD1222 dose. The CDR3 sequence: CATSAPGQREYEQYF. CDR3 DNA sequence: TGTGCCACCAGCGCACCGGGACAGAGAGAGTACGAGCAGTACTTC.